This passage covers 18 T cell receptor beta chains from one sample sequenced in a study of response to subunit inactivated influenza vaccine. TCRdb re-called the RT-PCR reads through MiXCR, storing one row per CDR3 protein. The top ten hold about 10% of the sample, which has roughly 790,000 distinct CDR3 sequences, about 20% seen once. The sample in question was PBMCs from blood, obtained roughly 5 days after vaccination. These receptors were obtained from a man aged 50-59 years who received an inactivated influenza vaccine.

This clonotype was picked up a small number of times. The chain recombines TRBV4-3 with TRBJ2-3, with D possibly TRBD1 on 6 matching bases. Germline V gene data show CDR1 as LGHNA and CDR2 as YSLEER. The CDR3 has 16 amino acids. The germline V and J ends were trimmed by 0 bases and 6 bases, with 16 bases remaining between them. The CDR3 sequence is CASSQERDTTRDTQYF. The CDR3 DNA follows: TGCGCCAGCAGCCAAGAGAGGGACACAACTAGGGATACGCAGTATTTT.

V usage is TRBV7-2 and J usage is TRBJ2-7; 8 bases are shared with TRBD1. J lost 12 bases, V lost 5 bases, and 9 bases had no gene match. This CDR3 region has 12 residues. In germline, CDR1 is SGHTA, CDR2 FQGNSA. The CDR3 nucleotides read TGTGCCAGCAGCGCATCCCGGGACAGGTTGTACTTC. Protein sequence: CASSASRDRLYF.

The CDR3 region is CATSDNEGRYTGELFF. The CDR3 coding sequence is TGTGCCACCAGTGATAACGAGGGACGCTACACCGGGGAGCTGTTTTTT. The gene calls are TRBV24-1 and TRBJ2-2; D possibly uses TRBD1 or TRBD2 (5 bases each). CDR3 length: 16 amino acids. Germline V gene sequence: CDR1 KGHDR, CDR2 SFDVKD. Trimming stripped 3 bases from V and 3 bases from J, with 13 bases between.

This clonotype has more than one count but fewer than ten. This rearrangement joins TRBV6-1 to TRBJ1-4, with 9 bases aligning to TRBD1. CDR1 and CDR2 (germline): MNHNS, SASEGT. J lost 4 bases, V lost 6 bases, and 6 bases had no gene match. The length of the CDR3 is 15 residues. CDR3 sequence (DNA): TGTGCCAGCAGCCGGGGGACAGGGAGTAATGAAAAACTGTTTTTT. Translating it yields CASSRGTGSNEKLFF.

For the CDR3, the DNA is TGTGCCACCAGCAGAGATGCCAGGACCTACGAGCAGTACTTC. Translating it yields CATSRDARTYEQYF. The rearrangement joins TRBV15 to TRBJ2-7; unclear D gene. This CDR3 spans 14 amino acids. V was shortened by 0 bases and J by 2 bases, with 8 bases between the two germline ends. Germline CDR1 is LNHNV and CDR2 is YYDKDF (reference sequence).

The rearrangement joins TRBV6-2 or TRBV6-3 to TRBJ2-1; 15 bases fit TRBD2. The CDR3 consists of 16 residues. CDR1 is MNHEY and CDR2 is SVGEGT in the germline V gene. The V gene end was trimmed by 7 bases and the J gene end by 7 bases; junction bases not matched to a gene: 8. The CDR3: CASKLTGLAGGNEQFF. The DNA of the CDR3 is TGTGCCAGCAAACTAACGGGACTAGCGGGAGGTAATGAGCAGTTCTTC.

The rearrangement uses TRBV7-6 and TRBJ2-1; the D is unclear. From germline, CDR1 is SGHVS and CDR2 FNYEAQ. V gave up 3 bases and J gave up 12 bases, with 15 bases separating them. This CDR3 has 13 amino acids. The CDR3 coding sequence is TGTGCCAGCAGCTTTGCTATGGAATTAGGGCAGTTCTTC. It codes for CASSFAMELGQFF.

The V and J genes are TRBV2 and TRBJ2-3; D ambiguous. Germline values: CDR1 SNHLY, CDR2 FYNNEI. V lost 4 bases to trimming and J lost 9 bases, with 8 bases between them. CDR3 length equals 11 residues. The CDR3 nucleotides read TGTGCCAGCAGTGGTACAGTCACGCAGTATTTT. Its protein is CASSGTVTQYF.

The CDR3 protein is CASSLGSPGAREGYTF. CDR3 coding DNA: TGTGCCAGCAGCTTAGGGTCCCCGGGGGCAAGGGAGGGCTACACCTTC. The chain joins TRBV7-2 to TRBJ1-2, with TRBD1 as a possible D gene (6 bases). Germline assignment: CDR1 SGHTA and CDR2 FQGNSA. The CDR3 is 16 residues long. Trimming stripped 1 base from V and 8 bases from J, with 20 bases between.

The V gene is TRBV4-3, the J gene TRBJ2-3; 7 bases agree with TRBD2. Germline V gives CDR1 LGHNA, CDR2 YSLEER. The CDR3 spans 14 residues. V lost 3 bases and J lost 3; bases outside the gene matches: 3. In DNA, the CDR3 is TGCGCCAGCAGCCACGGGGGAGGGACAGATACGCAGTATTTT. This sequence encodes CASSHGGGTDTQYF.

Remarks on this clonotype: A read error may explain this, as a much larger clone is one base away. No conserved phenylalanine or tryptophan is present at the end of the CDR3, so a read error is the likely explanation. This chain uses TRBV12-3 or TRBV12-4 with TRBJ2-2; possibly TRBD1 or TRBD2 for D (5 bases each). V was trimmed by 3 bases and J by 6 bases, leaving 11 bases between them. This CDR3 contains 14 residues. The CDR3 bases are TGTGCCAGCAGTTTCTTGGGGGAGTCCGGGGAGCTGTTTCTT. It is translated as CASSFLGESGELFL.

This clonotype was found a few times. V and J are TRBV12-3 or TRBV12-4 and TRBJ1-5; 7 positions match TRBD1. Germline trimming cut 5 bases from V and 3 bases from J; bases unmatched to any gene: 10. The CDR3 loop spans 16 amino acids. The CDR3 is CASSRTGVSVNQPQHF. The CDR3 DNA reads as TGTGCCAGCAGTCGAACAGGGGTCTCGGTCAATCAGCCCCAGCATTTT.

The chain is built from TRBV7-9 and TRBJ2-1, with a possible D match to TRBD2 (6 bases). Germline-derived CDR1 and CDR2 are SEHNR and FQNEAQ (reference sequence). Trimming cost V 5 bases and J 3 bases, with 17 bases left between them. The CDR3 runs 16 residues. The CDR3 nucleotides read TGTGCCAGCAGCCGATTGGAGGGAGAGGGCTACAATGAGCAGTTCTTC. Protein sequence: CASSRLEGEGYNEQFF.

The chain uses TRBV4-3 and TRBJ2-3; 7 nucleotides line up with TRBD2. CDR3 length equals 14 residues. After removal of 2 bases from V and 5 bases from J, the junction contained 4 bases not matched to a gene. CDR1 is LGHNA, CDR2 YSLEER, per germline. The CDR3 reads CASSQSGTGDTQYF. The CDR3, as DNA: TGCGCCAGCAGCCAAAGCGGGACCGGAGATACGCAGTATTTT.

This chain uses TRBV29-1 with TRBJ1-5; D remains unclear. Trimming removed 3 bases at V and 0 bases at J, with 6 bases between. The length of the CDR3 is 13 residues. CDR1 is SQVTM, CDR2 ANQGSEA, per germline. CDR3 nucleotide sequence: TGCAGCGTTGAGGAGGATAGCAATCAGCCCCAGCATTTT. The encoded protein is CSVEEDSNQPQHF.

This clonotype was counted a few times. This chain joins TRBV7-8 and TRBJ2-5, with TRBD2 matching over 8 bases. The CDR3 has 14 residues. The germline V gene has CDR1 SGHVS and CDR2 FQNEAQ. V shed 2 bases and J 9 bases; nucleotides not matched to a gene: 8. CDR3 loop: CASSLRTSFPPQYF. CDR3 nucleotide sequence: TGTGCCAGCAGCTTACGGACTAGCTTTCCCCCCCAGTACTTC. The whole variable domain, filled in from reference TRBV7-8 and TRBJ2-5, reads GAGVSQSPRYKVAKRGQDVALRCDPISGHVSLFWYQQALGQGPEFLTYFQNEAQLDKSGLPSDRFFAERPEGSVSTLKIQRTQQEDSAVYLCASSLRTSFPPQYFGPGTRLLVL.

This chain uses TRBV15 with TRBJ2-7; D is unresolved. The CDR3 runs 14 residues. V was pared by 8 bases and J by 2 bases, with 16 bases between. Germline V CDR1 and CDR2: LNHNV, YYDKDF (reference sequence). The CDR3 reads CATSKEIPTYEQYF. The CDR3 region has the DNA TGTGCCACCTCAAAGGAAATCCCTACCTACGAGCAGTACTTC.

The chain uses TRBV12-3 or TRBV12-4 and TRBJ2-2; D call uncertain. V was shortened by 10 bases and J by 3 bases, with 15 bases between the two germline ends. This CDR3 spans 14 amino acids. This CDR3 is CATRRGVDTGELFF. The CDR3 region has the DNA TGTGCCACCCGACGTGGGGTAGACACCGGGGAGCTGTTTTTT.